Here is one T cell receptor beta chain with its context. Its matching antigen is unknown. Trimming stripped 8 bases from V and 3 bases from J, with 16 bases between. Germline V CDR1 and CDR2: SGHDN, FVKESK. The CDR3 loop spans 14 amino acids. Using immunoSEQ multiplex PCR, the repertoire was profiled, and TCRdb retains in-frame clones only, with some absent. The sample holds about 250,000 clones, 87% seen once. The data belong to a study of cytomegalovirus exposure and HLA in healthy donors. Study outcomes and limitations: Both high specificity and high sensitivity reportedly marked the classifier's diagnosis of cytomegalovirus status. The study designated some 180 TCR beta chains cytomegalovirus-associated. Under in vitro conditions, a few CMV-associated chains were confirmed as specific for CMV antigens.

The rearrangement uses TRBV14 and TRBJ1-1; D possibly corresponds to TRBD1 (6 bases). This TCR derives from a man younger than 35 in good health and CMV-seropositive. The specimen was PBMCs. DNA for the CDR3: TGTGCCAGCGAGGACAGCCTGGGGGACACTGAAGCTTTCTTT. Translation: CASEDSLGDTEAFF.